This record covers a single T cell receptor (beta chain). No antigen is known for it. The CDR3 is 15 amino acids. Germline-derived CDR1 and CDR2 are MDHEN and SYDVKM. V lost 2 bases and J lost 3; bases outside the gene matches: 6. The data stem from a study of cytomegalovirus exposure and HLA in healthy donors. Overall study context: Earlier, 117 million unique TCR beta sequences were recovered from roughly 180 million T cells by an analysis. Study-wide findings and caveats: Excluded were some V segments that proved indistinguishable, including TRBV6-2 and TRBV6-3. A later analysis linked a missense DCLRE1C variant to TCR beta V- and J-gene trimming.

PCR involved 60 Vbeta and 13 Jbeta primers. Authors' analysis steps: Around 9.9 million shared chains were among the approximately 76 million unique TCR beta chains that a later analysis counted. Sequenced by immunoSEQ multiplex PCR; TCRdb stores in-frame clones only, minus some. V, J and clone size are taken as reported in that table, and D and trimming were inferred from the DNA itself. Of roughly 140,000 clones detected, around three quarters appear once; the ten largest clones hold under 7.5%. Sequencing used PBMCs. V is TRBV28 and J is TRBJ2-5, with 7 bases that match TRBD1. The origin of this receptor is a man aged 35 to 55 in good health and CMV-seropositive. The DNA for the CDR3 is TGTGCCAGCAGTTTAGTTGTAGGGGGCGAAGAGACCCAGTACTTC. Its translation is CASSLVVGGEETQYF.